These 29 T cell receptor beta chains were all obtained from the same sample, sequenced in a study of post-analysis software for immune sequencing data (dated by TCRdb to about 2015). Study-level results and caveats: A handful of TRBV segments, including TRBV5-6, TRBV5-1 and TRBV20-1, were significantly more frequent in patients than controls.

What these receptors recognize is not known. Library generation was performed with PCR. The sequencing machine was an Illumina HiSeq 2500. To reduce PCR and sequencing biases, unique molecular identifiers were built into the TCR beta cDNA libraries. TCRdb reanalyzed the raw reads on its own, using fastp at Q25 for trimming and MiXCR for clone calling, and kept in-frame beta chains. Rows merge per CDR3 protein into single entries with the most common DNA and genes. The sample records over 700,000 distinct CDR3 sequences, 25% to 30% of which are singletons. The ten largest clones take up 0.5% to 0.6% of the sample. Sequencing was carried out using blood. These receptors were taken from a girl aged 5 to 17 with multiple sclerosis.

CDR3 DNA: TGCGCCAGCAGCCACCCAGGGTGGAACACTGAAGCTTTCTTT. Amino acid sequence: CASSHPGWNTEAFF. The genes are TRBV4-1 and TRBJ1-1, with TRBD1 as a possible D gene (5 bases). CDR1 is MGHRA and CDR2 is YSYEKL in the germline V gene. The V end lost 3 bases, the J end lost 1 base, and 9 bases lay between the germline ends. This CDR3 region has 14 residues.

This clonotype has only one observation. The chain links TRBV12-3 or TRBV12-4 to TRBJ1-5; D is possibly TRBD1 (5 bases). V was shortened by 5 bases and J by 3 bases, with 11 bases between the two germline ends. This CDR3 has 14 amino acids. DNA of the CDR3: TGTGCCAGCAGTCCCAGGGAATTCAATCAGCCCCAGCATTTT. Its translation: CASSPREFNQPQHF.

This clonotype was seen repeatedly, ten times or more. This sequence joins TRBV20-1 and TRBJ1-2; D is possibly TRBD1 (6 bases). Deletions cut 5 bases from V and 8 bases from J, with 12 bases between. From germline, CDR1 is DFQATT and CDR2 SNEGSKA (reference sequence). The CDR3 sequence is 11 residues long. The CDR3 spells CSAVRDNGYTF. CDR3 DNA: TGCAGTGCTGTCCGGGACAACGGCTACACCTTC.

This clonotype appeared a few times. V and J are TRBV5-5 and TRBJ1-6; 11 positions match TRBD1. Germline CDR1 and CDR2: SGHKS and YYEKEE (reference sequence). The V segment lost 5 bases and the J segment 9 bases; nucleotides outside the gene matches: 10. The CDR3 consists of 16 residues. CDR3: CASRPEVGQGGSPLHF. In nucleotides, the CDR3 is TGTGCCAGCAGGCCCGAGGTGGGACAGGGGGGTTCACCCCTCCACTTT.

This clonotype was seen a few times. The rearrangement uses TRBV5-1 and TRBJ2-3; possibly TRBD2 for D (5 bases). V lost 2 bases and J lost 6, with 13 bases in between. CDR1 SGHRS and CDR2 YFSETQ come from the germline V gene. This CDR3 contains 14 residues. CDR3 DNA sequence: TGCGCCAGCAGCTTCGGGGAGTCCCCCGATACGCAGTATTTT. The encoded protein is CASSFGESPDTQYF.

This clonotype showed up just a few times. The chain uses TRBV4-3 and TRBJ2-3; TRBD1 or TRBD2 may be the D gene (5 bases each). The CDR3 length is 17 residues. The V end was cut by 0 bases, the J end by 0 bases, with 13 bases between. CDR1 and CDR2 (germline): LGHNA, YSLEER. CDR3 sequence reads: CASSQDREQASTDTQYF. The DNA of the CDR3 is TGCGCCAGCAGCCAAGATCGGGAACAGGCCAGCACAGATACGCAGTATTTT.

The sample holds a few counts of this clonotype. This sequence joins TRBV9 and TRBJ2-7; 8 positions match TRBD2. The V and J ends lost 5 bases and 2 bases, in that order; junction bases with no gene match: 9. This CDR3 has 15 amino acids. Germline lookup yields CDR1 SGDLS and CDR2 YYNGEE. The CDR3 sequence: CASSRTPGGAYEQYF. DNA for the CDR3: TGTGCCAGCAGTCGAACGCCGGGGGGGGCCTACGAGCAGTACTTC.

This chain links TRBV12-3 or TRBV12-4 with TRBJ1-1; 12 positions match TRBD1. CDR3 length equals 16 residues. Trimming took 8 bases from V and 3 from J; bases not matched to a gene: 10. CDR3 amino acids: CASPGTGGAGDTEAFF. For the CDR3, the DNA is TGTGCCAGCCCCGGGACAGGGGGCGCAGGGGACACTGAAGCTTTCTTT.

This clonotype was recorded at least ten times. The chain combines TRBV7-2 with TRBJ2-5, with D possibly TRBD2 on 6 matching bases. With 2 bases removed from V and 7 bases from J, the gap between germline ends came to 17 bases. The CDR3 has 15 amino acids. Germline V gene data show CDR1 as SGHTA and CDR2 as FQGNSA. This CDR3 reads CASSLYGSPEGTQYF. CDR3 nucleotides: TGTGCCAGCAGCTTATATGGTTCTCCGGAGGGGACCCAGTACTTC.

This chain uses TRBV15 with TRBJ2-1, with 9 bases lining up with TRBD1. The V and J ends lost 6 bases and 6 bases, in that order; junction bases with no gene match: 9. Germline V gene lookup returns CDR1 LNHNV and CDR2 YYDKDF (reference sequence). This CDR3 is built from 15 residues. CDR3 DNA sequence: TGTGCCACCAGGTCCGAAGACAGGGGGTTCAATGAGCAGTTCTTC. Its translation is CATRSEDRGFNEQFF.

About this clonotype: This sequence may be a read error, since a much larger clone differs from it by one base. The CDR3 nucleotides are TGCAGTGCTAGTACGGGTTACAATGAGCAGTACTTC. Its protein is CSASTGYNEQYF. This sequence joins TRBV20-1 and TRBJ2-7, with D hard to call. The V and J ends lost 3 bases and 7 bases respectively, with 13 bases between them. The germline gives CDR1 DFQATT, CDR2 SNEGSKA (reference sequence). CDR3 length: 12 amino acids.

Of note for this clonotype: The junction shows a germline mismatch at one end, possibly a read error. The J gene is TRBJ2-5, the V gene TRBV7-2; D possibly corresponds to TRBD2 (5 bases). CDR1 is SGHTA, CDR2 FQGNSA, per germline. CDR3 size: 15 residues. The CDR3 DNA is TGTGCCTGCAGCTTAGTTGCGGGCCGCCAAGAGACCCAGTACTTC. Protein sequence: CACSLVAGRQETQYF.

This clonotype came up a few times. The V call is TRBV6-1, the J call TRBJ2-1; possibly TRBD2 for D (7 bases). V was cut by 8 bases and J by 10 bases, with 24 bases left in between. Germline CDR1 and CDR2: MNHNS and SASEGT. This CDR3 is built from 15 residues. The CDR3 loop is CASFAGAGGSGEQFF. CDR3 DNA sequence: TGTGCCAGCTTCGCAGGGGCCGGGGGGAGCGGAGAGCAGTTCTTC.

The V gene is TRBV5-1, the J gene TRBJ1-5; D not resolved. CDR1 and CDR2 (germline): SGHRS, YFSETQ. This CDR3 comprises 15 residues. Trimming cost V 7 bases and J 0 bases, with 14 bases left between them. CDR3 coding DNA: TGCGCCAGCTCCGAGGACGGGGTTAGCAATCAGCCCCAGCATTTT. It is translated as CASSEDGVSNQPQHF.

This clonotype was seen repeatedly, ten times or more. The genes are TRBV7-7 and TRBJ2-5, with 15 bases that match TRBD2. V shed 5 bases and J 3 bases; nucleotides not matched to a gene: 4. Germline CDR1 and CDR2: SSHAT and FNYEAQ (reference sequence). The CDR3 has 16 residues. CDR3 nucleotides: TGTGCCAGCAGCCACGGACTAGCGGGAGGGGAAGAGACCCAGTACTTC. Protein product: CASSHGLAGGEETQYF. The variable domain in full, with the rest retrieved from reference TRBV7-7 and TRBJ2-5, is GAGVSQSPRYKVTKRGQDVTLRCDPISSHATLYWYQQALGQGPEFLTYFNYEAQPDKSGLPSDRFSAERPEGSISTLTIQRTEQRDSAMYRCASSHGLAGGEETQYFGPGTRLLVL.

This rearrangement joins TRBV27 to TRBJ1-4; D gene uncertain. From germline, CDR1 is MNHEY and CDR2 SMNVEV (reference sequence). The CDR3 runs 15 residues. V lost 4 bases, J lost 3 bases, and 12 bases lay in between. DNA of the CDR3: TGTGCCAGCAGTTCACCTTTTCACGCTAATGAAAAACTGTTTTTT. Amino acid sequence: CASSSPFHANEKLFF.

In regard to this clonotype: One end of the junction varies from germline; a read error may be responsible. The chain employs TRBV4-3 and TRBJ2-7; no clear D. CDR1 and CDR2 from the germline V gene are LGHNA and YSLEER. This CDR3 has 15 amino acids. This chain's CDR3 is CASSQDEDSTYEQDF. CDR3 nucleotide sequence: TGCGCCAGCAGCCAAGATGAGGATAGCACCTACGAGCAGGACTTC.

The chain combines TRBV20-1 with TRBJ1-5; 9 nucleotides line up with TRBD1. This CDR3 has 13 amino acids. The trim removed 5 bases at V and 7 bases at J, leaving 6 bases unmatched. Germline V gene data show CDR1 as DFQATT and CDR2 as SNEGSKA (reference sequence). CDR3 nucleotides: TGCAGTGCTGGGGACAGGGAAGGCCAGCCCCAGCATTTT. This encodes CSAGDREGQPQHF.

In regard to this clonotype: At one of its ends the junction is not consistent with the germline gene, which may arise from a read error. The genes are TRBV25-1 and TRBJ1-2; possible D gene TRBD1, 5 bases. CDR1 and CDR2 (germline): MGHDK, SYGVNS. The CDR3 spans 13 residues. The CDR3 DNA is TGTGCCAGCGGTGATAGGGGTCTCTATGGCTACACCTTC. Its translation is CASGDRGLYGYTF.

Only a few counts were recorded for this clonotype. This chain joins TRBV29-1 and TRBJ2-5, with D maybe TRBD1 (6 bases). The CDR3 loop spans 11 amino acids. Trimming stripped 8 bases from V and 5 bases from J, with 12 bases between. The germline V gene encodes CDR1 SQVTM and CDR2 ANQGSEA. The CDR3 loop reads CSLRQGETQYF. The CDR3 DNA sequence: TGCAGCCTTCGCCAGGGGGAGACCCAGTACTTC.

V is TRBV7-9 and J is TRBJ2-5; D assignment may be TRBD1 or TRBD2 (5 bases each). CDR3 size: 14 residues. The V end lost 5 bases, the J end lost 2 bases, and 12 bases lay between the germline ends. CDR1 is SEHNR and CDR2 is FQNEAQ in the germline V gene (reference sequence). CDR3 sequence reads: CASSPGAQQETQYF. CDR3 sequence (DNA): TGTGCCAGCAGCCCCGGGGCCCAACAAGAGACCCAGTACTTC.

The CDR3 sequence is CSASPYLIAGGDEDTQYF. CDR3 DNA sequence: TGCAGTGCTAGCCCATACCTTATAGCGGGGGGGGATGAAGATACGCAGTATTTT. The rearrangement uses TRBV20-1 and TRBJ2-3, with TRBD2 identical over 11 bases. The germline gives CDR1 DFQATT, CDR2 SNEGSKA (reference sequence). The V segment lost 3 bases and the J segment 5 bases; nucleotides outside the gene matches: 16. CDR3 size: 18 residues.

CDR3 protein: CASSVAGDTEAFF. CDR3 DNA sequence: TGTGCCAGCAGCGTAGCTGGGGACACTGAAGCTTTCTTT. This chain joins TRBV9 and TRBJ1-1; D is unresolved. V dropped 0 bases and J dropped 3 bases, with 6 bases sitting between them. Germline assignment: CDR1 SGDLS and CDR2 YYNGEE. The CDR3 consists of 13 residues.

This clonotype was picked up one time. This chain uses TRBV6-5 with TRBJ1-5, with 8 bases lining up with TRBD1. V dropped 4 bases and J dropped 7; count of bases not matched to a gene: 9. This CDR3 has 15 residues. Germline CDR1 is MNHEY and CDR2 is SVGAGI. CDR3 DNA sequence: TGTGCCAGCAGTTTTCCGGACAGGGATGCCCAGCCCCAGCATTTT. It translates to CASSFPDRDAQPQHF.

At least ten counts were recorded for this clonotype. The chain employs TRBV4-1 and TRBJ2-5; 11 nucleotides agree with TRBD1. The V and J ends lost 2 bases and 4 bases, in that order; junction bases with no gene match: 6. Germline lookup yields CDR1 MGHRA and CDR2 YSYEKL. The CDR3 is 16 residues long. The CDR3, as DNA: TGCGCCAGCAGCCAACCGGGACAGGGGGTGGGAGAGACCCAGTACTTC. It is translated as CASSQPGQGVGETQYF.

This clonotype appeared a few times. The V gene is TRBV6-4, the J gene TRBJ2-1, with D possibly TRBD2 on 6 matching bases. This CDR3 has 16 residues. Germline-derived CDR1 and CDR2 are MRHNA and SNTAGT. V was cut by 4 bases and J by 0 bases, with 13 bases left in between. CDR3 nucleotides: TGTGCCAGCAGTGTTGGGCGGGGACGCTCCTACAATGAGCAGTTCTTC. Encoded protein: CASSVGRGRSYNEQFF.

V and J are TRBV5-1 and TRBJ2-1; D is unclear. Trimming left V 4 bases short and J 3 bases short, with 5 bases between. Germline V gives CDR1 SGHRS, CDR2 YFSETQ. This CDR3 spans 12 amino acids. The CDR3 protein is CASSLIYNEQFF. The CDR3 bases are TGCGCCAGCAGCCTAATCTACAATGAGCAGTTCTTC. Based on the CDR3 plus reference TRBV5-1 and TRBJ2-1, the full variable domain is KAGVTQTPRYLIKTRGQQVTLSCSPISGHRSVSWYQQTPGQGLQFLFEYFSETQRNKGNFPGRFSGRQFSNSRSEMNVSTLELGDSALYLCASSLIYNEQFFGPGTRLTVL.

This clonotype has only a few counts. The J gene is TRBJ2-3, the V gene TRBV20-1, with D possibly matching TRBD2 (6 bases). The germline V gene has CDR1 DFQATT and CDR2 SNEGSKA (reference sequence). V was shortened by 0 bases and J by 2 bases, with 15 bases between the two germline ends. This CDR3 is built from 16 residues. CDR3 nucleotides: TGCAGTGCTAGAGACCTCCGGGGGATTGCCACAGATACGCAGTATTTT. Translation: CSARDLRGIATDTQYF.

This clonotype was detected a few times. The J gene is TRBJ2-1, the V gene TRBV24-1, with 10 positions matching TRBD2. V was pared by 5 bases and J by 7 bases, with 13 bases of the junction left unmatched. The CDR3 has 17 amino acids. Germline V gene data show CDR1 as KGHDR and CDR2 as SFDVKD. The DNA for the CDR3 is TGTGCCACCAGTGGCAGCGGGAGGGCCCGGGTAATGAATGAGCAGTTCTTC. Its protein is CATSGSGRARVMNEQFF.